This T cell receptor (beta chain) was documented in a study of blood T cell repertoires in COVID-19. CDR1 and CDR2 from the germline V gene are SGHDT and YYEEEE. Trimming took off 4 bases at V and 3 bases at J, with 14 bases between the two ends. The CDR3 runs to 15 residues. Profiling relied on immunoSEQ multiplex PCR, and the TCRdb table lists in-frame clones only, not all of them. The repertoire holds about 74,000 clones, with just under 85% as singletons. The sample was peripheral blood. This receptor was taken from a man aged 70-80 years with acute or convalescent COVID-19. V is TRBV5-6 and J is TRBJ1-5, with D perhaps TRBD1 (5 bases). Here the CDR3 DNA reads TGTGCCAGCAGCCGTGGGGCAGGGCTCAATCAGCCCCAGCATTTT. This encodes CASSRGAGLNQPQHF.